Presented here are 23 T cell receptor beta chains from one specimen sequenced in a study of shared clonotypes between healthy human individuals. Clones were sequenced by immunoSEQ multiplex PCR, and TCRdb holds only the in-frame ones, with some missing. The data show about 2,200,000 clones, with under 95% seen just once and around 1.7% held by the top ten. Terminally differentiated effector memory CD45RA+ cells were excluded by CCR7 positive selection of CD45RO-negative cells. The material sequenced was naive CD8+ T cells from PBMCs. These receptors were taken from a man aged 18 to 29 in good health. Some clones in this sample may be carry-over from other donors' samples.

In regard to this clone: Given the absence of the conserved phenylalanine or tryptophan at the CDR3 end, a read error is likely. The chain couples TRBV6-5 to TRBJ1-2, with D possibly being TRBD1 (6 bases). Trimming shortened V by 6 bases and J by 3 bases, and 17 bases separated the two germline ends. The CDR3 spans 15 residues. The germline V gene has CDR1 MNHEY and CDR2 SVGAGI. CDR3 DNA: TGTGCCAGCAGGGACATACCTGGGGGCTACTATGGCTACACCCTC. Its protein is CASRDIPGGYYGYTL.

The genes are TRBV7-2 and TRBJ1-3, with D possibly TRBD1 on 5 matching bases. CDR3 length equals 15 residues. Trimming left V 5 bases short and J 2 bases short, with 13 bases between. In germline, CDR1 is SGHTA, CDR2 FQGNSA. The CDR3 loop reads CASSAQRGTGNTIYF. The CDR3 region has the DNA TGTGCCAGCAGCGCCCAGCGGGGGACTGGAAACACCATATATTTT.

J is TRBJ1-1 and V is TRBV6-5; D unresolved. The CDR3 spans 13 residues. V lost 8 bases to trimming and J lost 5 bases, with 15 bases between them. Germline CDR1 MNHEY, CDR2 SVGAGI. The chain's CDR3 is CASFGLSLTEAFF. In DNA form, the CDR3 reads TGTGCCAGCTTTGGGCTCTCTTTGACTGAAGCTTTCTTT.

This chain uses TRBV2 with TRBJ2-7, with 12 bases lining up with TRBD2. Germline CDR1 reads SNHLY; CDR2 reads FYNNEI. With V trimmed by 9 bases and J by 11 bases, 17 bases remained unmatched. CDR3 length equals 15 residues. The CDR3 DNA reads TGTGCCAGTAAGCCGAGACTAGCGGGAGAGGGCAAGGAGTACTTC. Its translation: CASKPRLAGEGKEYF.

The chain carries TRBV13 and TRBJ2-3, with TRBD2 identical over 10 bases. V shed 5 bases and J 7 bases; nucleotides not matched to a gene: 15. The length of the CDR3 is 17 residues. Germline V gene data show CDR1 as PRHDT and CDR2 as FYEKMQ (reference sequence). The CDR3 DNA follows: TGTGCCAGCAGCCCCCGCCGCTCAGCGGGAGGGCTGTATACGCAGTATTTT. It specifies CASSPRRSAGGLYTQYF.

CDR3 bases: TGTGCCAGCAGTTTATCGTTAGGGGCCACGAACACCGGGGAGCTGTTTTTT. Translating gives CASSLSLGATNTGELFF. V gene TRBV27 combines with J gene TRBJ2-2; tentatively, D is TRBD1 (5 bases). Trimming removed 0 bases at V and 0 bases at J, with 11 bases between. Germline lookup yields CDR1 MNHEY and CDR2 SMNVEV (reference sequence). The length of the CDR3 is 17 residues.

In regard to this clone: A junction end diverges from the germline sequence, so it may reflect a read error. The chain combines TRBV5-6 with TRBJ1-2; D not certain. Germline values: CDR1 SGHDT, CDR2 YYEEEE. CDR3 length equals 11 residues. The DNA for the CDR3 is TGTGCCAGCAGCTTGGAGGGTTTTCTCAACTTC. Its protein is CASSLEGFLNF.

The count of this clone is one. V is TRBV27 and J is TRBJ2-2, with D uncertain. CDR3 length equals 13 residues. Trimming removed 2 bases from V and 6 bases from J, with 7 bases in between. Germline V CDR1 and CDR2: MNHEY, SMNVEV (reference sequence). The CDR3 here is CASSLVVAGELFF. CDR3 coding DNA: TGTGCCAGCAGTTTAGTCGTAGCCGGGGAGCTGTTTTTT.

The chain joins TRBV4-1 to TRBJ2-2, with TRBD1 identical over 9 bases. The CDR3 covers 17 residues. Germline V gene data show CDR1 as MGHRA and CDR2 as YSYEKL. V shed 0 bases and J 5 bases; nucleotides not matched to a gene: 7. CDR3 region: CASSQEGETGGTGELFF. CDR3 in DNA: TGCGCCAGCAGCCAAGAGGGCGAGACAGGGGGGACCGGGGAGCTGTTTTTT.

This chain connects TRBV7-8 to TRBJ1-1; TRBD1 matches 7 bases. CDR1 is SGHVS and CDR2 is FQNEAQ in the germline V gene. The CDR3 has 18 amino acids. The junction had 18 bases not matched to a gene; V was cut back by 2 bases and J by 6 bases. CDR3 DNA sequence: TGTGCCAGCAGCTTACTGTGGGGTGACAGGGTAAATCCTCCTGAAGCTTTCTTT. Encoded protein: CASSLLWGDRVNPPEAFF.

The chain uses TRBV9 and TRBJ2-3; 10 nucleotides match TRBD2. The CDR3 is 18 amino acids. The V gene's germline CDR1 is SGDLS and CDR2 YYNGEE. With 0 bases clipped from V and 6 bases from J, the junction kept 13 bases outside the gene matches. This CDR3 is CASSVDRAGGKDWDTQYF. The CDR3 DNA is TGTGCCAGCAGCGTAGATCGAGCGGGAGGGAAGGATTGGGATACGCAGTATTTT. The whole variable domain, remainder taken from reference TRBV9 and TRBJ2-3, is DSGVTQTPKHLITATGQRVTLRCSPRSGDLSVYWYQQSLDQGLQFLIQYYNGEERAKGNILERFSAQQFPDLHSELNLSSLELGDSALYFCASSVDRAGGKDWDTQYFGPGTRLTVL.

V usage is TRBV7-9 and J usage is TRBJ2-3, with TRBD2 matching 8 bases. The V and J ends lost 5 bases and 1 base, in that order; junction bases with no gene match: 14. The CDR3 covers 18 residues. From germline, CDR1 is SEHNR and CDR2 FQNEAQ (reference sequence). The chain's CDR3 is CASSPAPGGRIGTDTQYF. The CDR3 region has the DNA TGTGCCAGCAGCCCGGCCCCGGGCGGGAGGATTGGCACAGATACGCAGTATTTT.

The V and J genes are TRBV5-1 and TRBJ2-2, with D maybe TRBD2 (6 bases). V lost 4 bases to trimming and J lost 3 bases, with 10 bases between them. Germline V gene data show CDR1 as SGHRS and CDR2 as YFSETQ. This CDR3 region has 14 residues. The CDR3 loop is CASSGGLDTGELFF. In nucleotides, the CDR3 is TGCGCCAGCAGCGGGGGACTTGACACCGGGGAGCTGTTTTTT.

V is TRBV7-8 and J is TRBJ1-3, with D possibly being TRBD1 (6 bases). This CDR3 has 14 amino acids. Germline V gene data show CDR1 as SGHVS and CDR2 as FQNEAQ. Trimming removed 2 bases at V and 5 bases at J, with 10 bases between. As DNA, the CDR3 is TGTGCCAGCAGCTTAAGGGACATGCGAAACACCATATATTTT. Its translation is CASSLRDMRNTIYF.

Turning to this clone: With a much larger clone just one base away, this may be a read error. Other DNA sequences in this sample translate to the same CDR3. The chain recombines TRBV7-9 with TRBJ2-7; D unclear. The germline gives CDR1 SEHNR, CDR2 FQNEAQ (reference sequence). V was clipped by 1 base and J by 6 bases, with 4 bases between them. This CDR3 comprises 11 residues. CDR3: CASSLGREQYF. The CDR3 nucleotides read TGTGCCAGCAGCTTAGGGCGCGAGCAGTACTTC. Drawing the rest from reference TRBV7-9 and TRBJ2-7, the complete variable domain is DTGVSQNPRHKITKRGQNVTFRCDPISEHNRLYWYRQTLGQGPEFLTYFQNEAQLEKSRLLSDRFSAERPKGSFSTLEIQRTEQGDSAMYLCASSLGREQYFGPGTRLTVT.

The chain links TRBV27 to TRBJ1-1, with D possibly TRBD1 on 5 matching bases. CDR1 MNHEY and CDR2 SMNVEV come from the germline V gene (reference sequence). This CDR3 is 14 amino acids long. Trimming stripped 6 bases from V and 0 bases from J, with 11 bases between. For the CDR3, the DNA is TGTGCCAGCAGCACGGGACGGCTGAACACTGAAGCTTTCTTT. It yields the protein CASSTGRLNTEAFF.

V gene TRBV6-5 combines with J gene TRBJ2-7; D might be TRBD1 (5 bases). The V gene lost 2 bases and the J gene lost 6 bases, with 11 bases spanning the gap. Germline V lookup: CDR1 MNHEY, CDR2 SVGAGI. There are 13 residues in the CDR3. The CDR3 coding sequence is TGTGCCAGCAGTTACCGGACAAGTGGCGAGCAGTACTTC. Encoded protein: CASSYRTSGEQYF.

CDR3 sequence: CASSGDGEKLFF. In DNA form, the CDR3 reads TGTGCCAGCAGCGGGGACGGTGAAAAACTGTTTTTT. This rearrangement joins TRBV7-9 to TRBJ1-4; tentative D call: TRBD1 (5 bases). CDR3 length equals 12 residues. Germline CDR1 and CDR2: SEHNR and FQNEAQ (reference sequence). With 5 bases removed from V and 7 bases from J, the gap between germline ends came to 8 bases. Using reference TRBV7-9 and TRBJ1-4 for the parts outside the CDR3, the full variable domain is DTGVSQNPRHKITKRGQNVTFRCDPISEHNRLYWYRQTLGQGPEFLTYFQNEAQLEKSRLLSDRFSAERPKGSFSTLEIQRTEQGDSAMYLCASSGDGEKLFFGSGTQLSVL.

CDR3 DNA sequence: TGCGCCAGCAGTGAGATAAAGCGGAGGAACACCGGGGAGCTGTTTTTT. As protein: CASSEIKRRNTGELFF. The chain has TRBV10-1 and TRBJ2-2; D is possibly TRBD2 (5 bases). The CDR3 runs 16 residues. Germline CDR1 WNHNN, CDR2 SYGVQD (reference sequence). Trimming removed 2 bases at V and 1 base at J, with 11 bases between.

This clone showed up just once. The rearrangement uses TRBV9 and TRBJ2-5; perhaps TRBD1 as D (6 bases). The J call may be faulty, since TRBJ2-7 better matches the DNA end. Germline CDR1 and CDR2: SGDLS and YYNGEE. CDR3 length equals 15 residues. The CDR3 nucleotides are TGTGCCAGCAGCGTAGGACAGGCAAACTCCTACGAGCAGTACTTC. Translating it yields CASSVGQANSYEQYF.

This chain connects TRBV28 to TRBJ2-1; 8 bases fit TRBD2. Germline CDR1 reads MDHEN; CDR2 reads SYDVKM. This CDR3 has 14 amino acids. Trimming removed 7 bases from V and 4 bases from J; junction bases left unmatched: 6. CDR3 nucleotides: TGTGCCAGCAAATTAGCGGGATCGTACAATGAGCAGTTCTTC. It specifies CASKLAGSYNEQFF.

This clone was recorded once. The chain employs TRBV5-8 and TRBJ2-1; D may match TRBD1 or TRBD2 (6 bases each). The germline CDR1 and CDR2 sequences are SGHTS and YDEGEE. Deletions cut 4 bases from V and 5 bases from J, with 25 bases between. The CDR3 consists of 18 residues. The CDR3 nucleotides read TGTGCCAGCAGCGGGGGGTACGCAGGGGTGCGTCTGCACAATGAGCAGTTCTTC. It encodes CASSGGYAGVRLHNEQFF.

V usage is TRBV28 and J usage is TRBJ2-5; D is ambiguous. The CDR3 is 13 amino acids. From germline, CDR1 is MDHEN and CDR2 SYDVKM. With 8 bases removed from V and 2 bases from J, the gap between germline ends came to 12 bases. CDR3 bases: TGTGCCAGCTCCGCTGTGGGGCAAGAGACCCAGTACTTC. Encoded protein: CASSAVGQETQYF.